The 11 T cell receptor beta chains in this list originate from one sample, sequenced in a study of molecular identifiers for immune sequencing clone quantification. TCRdb itself ran the PCR reads through MiXCR, one entry per CDR3 protein. In the table there are 40,000 to 45,000 distinct CDR3 sequences, roughly 20% of which are singletons. The material sequenced was naive CD8+ T cells from blood, with Jurkat cell RNA spiked in. Indicated subset: FACS-sorted CD8+CD4-CCR7+CD45RA+ naive T cells. These receptor sequences come from a human donor in good health. Some libraries in this study had Jurkat cell RNA spiked in.

Remarks on this clonotype: This clone may be a read error of a much larger clone one base away. The gene calls are TRBV28 and TRBJ2-1, with a possible D match to TRBD2 (5 bases). CDR3 length: 13 amino acids. The germline CDR1 and CDR2 sequences are MDHEN and SYDVKM. Trimming took 5 bases from V and 9 from J, leaving 14 bases between them. The CDR3 spells CASSTRSSGEQFF. The DNA of the CDR3 is TGTGCCAGCAGTACCCGTAGCAGCGGTGAGCAGTTCTTC.

This clonotype occurred many times. This chain links TRBV7-2 with TRBJ2-5; TRBD2 matches 8 bases. V dropped 1 base and J dropped 1; count of bases not matched to a gene: 2. This CDR3 is built from 15 residues. Germline assignment: CDR1 SGHTA and CDR2 FQGNSA. The CDR3 DNA follows: TGTGCCAGCAGCTTAGTGGCGGGAGGCCAAGAGACCCAGTACTTC. Its protein product is CASSLVAGGQETQYF. The whole variable domain, filled in from reference TRBV7-2 and TRBJ2-5, reads GAGVSQSPSNKVTEKGKDVELRCDPISGHTALYWYRQSLGQGLEFLIYFQGNSAPDKSGLPSDRFSAERTGGSVSTLTIQRTQQEDSAVYLCASSLVAGGQETQYFGPGTRLLVL.

This chain joins TRBV13 and TRBJ2-7; weak D call: TRBD1 (5 bases). Per germline, CDR1 PRHDT and CDR2 FYEKMQ (reference sequence). The CDR3 contains 15 residues. Trimming removed 5 bases at V and 4 bases at J, with 18 bases between. The chain's CDR3 is CASSPRAQQPYEQYF. The CDR3 DNA reads TGTGCCAGCAGCCCCAGGGCTCAGCAACCTTACGAGCAGTACTTC.

As to this clonotype: A much larger clonotype is one base distant, so this may be a read error. V and J are TRBV6-5 and TRBJ2-3; tentatively, D is TRBD2 (5 bases). This CDR3 comprises 18 residues. Germline V gene lookup returns CDR1 MNHEY and CDR2 SVGAGI. V was shortened by 0 bases and J by 2 bases, with 18 bases between the two germline ends. CDR3 in DNA: TGTGCCAGCAGTTACTCTCCTCAGACTAACCGGCCCACAGATACGCAGTATTTT. As protein: CASSYSPQTNRPTDTQYF.

Ten or more counts support this clonotype. The V and J genes are TRBV6-2 or TRBV6-3 and TRBJ2-7; the D is unclear. This CDR3 has 12 residues. Trimming cost V 2 bases and J 4 bases, with 6 bases left between them. The germline gives CDR1 MNHEY, CDR2 SVGEGT. The CDR3 protein is CASSYRPYEQYF. The DNA of the CDR3 is TGTGCCAGCAGTTACAGACCGTACGAGCAGTACTTC.

This clonotype has a count of ten or more. The rearrangement joins TRBV3-1 to TRBJ2-2; D remains unclear. Germline CDR1 reads LGHDT; CDR2 reads YNNKEL (reference sequence). This CDR3 comprises 15 residues. V lost 4 bases and J 0 bases, leaving 9 bases between the germline ends. The CDR3 loop reads CASSPLASNTGELFF. The DNA of the CDR3 is TGTGCCAGCAGCCCCTTAGCCTCGAACACCGGGGAGCTGTTTTTT.

This clonotype showed up many times. The CDR3 loop reads CASSAEGTEAFF. The CDR3 DNA sequence: TGTGCCAGCAGCGCCGAGGGGACTGAAGCTTTCTTT. The genes are TRBV9 and TRBJ1-1; TRBD1 is a possible D gene (5 bases). The CDR3 extends over 12 amino acids. V lost 3 bases and J 5 bases, leaving 8 bases between the germline ends. Germline V gene sequence: CDR1 SGDLS, CDR2 YYNGEE.

In regard to this clonotype: This may stem from a read error, because a much larger clone lies one nucleotide away. The final CDR3 position lacks the conserved phenylalanine or tryptophan, pointing to a likely read error. The chain employs TRBV20-1 and TRBJ2-1; D might be TRBD2 (5 bases). The CDR3 has 14 residues. V was shortened by 3 bases and J by 2 bases, with 11 bases between the two germline ends. CDR1 and CDR2 from the germline V gene are DFQATT and SNEGSKA (reference sequence). The CDR3 DNA reads TGCAGTGCTAGCCCAGCGGAGACCTACAATGAGCAGTTCCTC. Its protein is CSASPAETYNEQFL.

By sample share, this clonotype is medium-sized (0.01 to 0.1%). The V call is TRBV20-1, the J call TRBJ2-1; TRBD2 is a possible D gene (6 bases). Trimming left V 3 bases short and J 7 bases short, with 13 bases between. This CDR3 spans 13 amino acids. Germline V gene data show CDR1 as DFQATT and CDR2 as SNEGSKA (reference sequence). CDR3 protein: CSARGGLWNEQFF. CDR3 bases: TGCAGTGCTAGGGGGGGATTGTGGAATGAGCAGTTCTTC.

Of note for this clonotype: This may arise from a read error, as a much more abundant clone is one base away. The gene calls are TRBV9 and TRBJ2-2; 12 bases line up with TRBD2. This CDR3 is 15 amino acids long. Germline assignment: CDR1 SGDLS and CDR2 YYNGEE. The chain's CDR3 is CASSTSGRNTGGLFF. For the CDR3, the DNA is TGTGCCAGCTCCACTAGCGGGAGGAACACCGGGGGGCTGTTTTTT. Using reference TRBV9 and TRBJ2-2 for the parts outside the CDR3, the full variable domain is DSGVTQTPKHLITATGQRVTLRCSPRSGDLSVYWYQQSLDQGLQFLIQYYNGEERAKGNILERFSAQQFPDLHSELNLSSLELGDSALYFCASSTSGRNTGGLFFGEGSRLTVL.

Worth noting for this clonotype: A read error may explain this, as a much larger clone is one base away. This chain joins TRBV15 and TRBJ2-5; 8 positions agree with TRBD1. Trimming cost V 8 bases and J 4 bases; bases outside gene matches: 15. The CDR3 loop spans 16 amino acids. The V gene's germline CDR1 is LNHNV and CDR2 YYDKDF (reference sequence). CDR3 DNA sequence: TGTGCCACCGGCATGGTCGGACAGGGCAGTGGAGAGACCCAGTACTTC. This translates into CATGMVGQGSGETQYF.